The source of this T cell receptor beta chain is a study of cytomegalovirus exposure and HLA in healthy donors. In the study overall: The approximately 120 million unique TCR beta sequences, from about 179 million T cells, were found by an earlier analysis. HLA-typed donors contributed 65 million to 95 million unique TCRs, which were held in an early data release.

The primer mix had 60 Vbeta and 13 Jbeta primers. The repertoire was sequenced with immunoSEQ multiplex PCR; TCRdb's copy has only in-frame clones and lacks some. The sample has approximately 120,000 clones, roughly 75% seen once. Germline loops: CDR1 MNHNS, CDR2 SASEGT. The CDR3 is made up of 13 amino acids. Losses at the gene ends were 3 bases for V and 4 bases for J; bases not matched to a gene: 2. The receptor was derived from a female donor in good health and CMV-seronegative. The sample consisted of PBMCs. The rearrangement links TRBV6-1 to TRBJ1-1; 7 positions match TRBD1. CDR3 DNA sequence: TGTGCCAGCAGTGAGCACAGGGGCACTGAAGCTTTCTTT. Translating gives CASSEHRGTEAFF.